The clone carrying this TCR beta chain was seen a handful of times. CDR3 length equals 15 residues. Trimming took 0 bases from V and 5 from J, leaving 13 bases between them. CDR1 and CDR2 from the germline V gene are SEHNR and FQNEAQ (reference sequence). The PCR ran on 60 Vbeta and 13 Jbeta primers. Profiling relied on immunoSEQ multiplex PCR, and the TCRdb table lists in-frame clones only, not all of them. Of some 130,000 clones in the sample, less than 10% were seen once. This sample is part of a study of cytomegalovirus exposure and HLA in healthy donors. This sequence joins TRBV7-9 and TRBJ1-1, with a weak D call TRBD1 (6 bases). This clonotype was sampled from a man aged 50-59 years in good health and CMV-seronegative. The specimen sequenced was PBMCs. CDR3 residues: CASSLASGASTEAFF. Written as DNA, the CDR3 is TGTGCCAGCAGCTTAGCCTCAGGGGCGAGTACTGAAGCTTTCTTT.